The 29 T cell receptor beta chains given below trace back to one sample, sequenced in a study of shared clonotypes between healthy human individuals. The repertoire was sequenced with immunoSEQ multiplex PCR; TCRdb's copy has only in-frame clones and lacks some. In the table there are approximately 700,000 clones, less than 80% of which are singletons. Sequenced material: memory CD4+ T cells sorted from blood. The subset was: CD45RA-negative fraction. Receptors originate from a woman aged 30 to 39 in good health.

J is TRBJ2-1 and V is TRBV9; 11 positions agree with TRBD2. Germline V gene lookup returns CDR1 SGDLS and CDR2 YYNGEE. V shed 2 bases, J shed 8 bases, and the junction held 12 bases outside the gene matches. CDR3 size: 17 residues. CDR3 DNA: TGTGCCAGCAGCGTCAATCACGGGACTAGCGGATTGTATGAGCAGTTCTTC. Amino acid sequence: CASSVNHGTSGLYEQFF.

This chain uses TRBV7-9 with TRBJ2-1; 7 nucleotides line up with TRBD2. V was clipped by 3 bases and J by 10 bases; unmatched bases: 15. This CDR3 has 16 amino acids. Germline lookup yields CDR1 SEHNR and CDR2 FQNEAQ (reference sequence). CDR3 amino acids: CASSLRTGGRRGEQFF. The CDR3 nucleotides read TGTGCCAGCAGCTTGCGGACGGGAGGAAGGAGGGGCGAGCAGTTCTTC.

Remarks on this clone: Other DNA sequences within the sample encode an identical CDR3. The rearrangement joins TRBV11-2 to TRBJ2-7; D is unresolved. V was clipped by 2 bases and J by 4 bases, with 3 bases between them. The V gene's germline CDR1 is SGHAT and CDR2 FQNNGV. The CDR3 is made up of 11 amino acids. CDR3 nucleotide sequence: TGTGCCAGCAGCTTATTTTACGAGCAGTACTTC. Residues: CASSLFYEQYF.

This sequence joins TRBV9 and TRBJ2-1; TRBD2 agrees at 7 bases. CDR1 is SGDLS and CDR2 is YYNGEE in the germline V gene. The CDR3 runs to 15 residues. V was pared by 0 bases and J by 5 bases, with 5 bases of the junction left unmatched. The CDR3 DNA is TGTGCCAGCAGCGTAGTTCCGGGGGGACACAATGAGCAGTTCTTC. Protein product: CASSVVPGGHNEQFF.

The V call is TRBV6-5, the J call TRBJ2-2; 7 positions match TRBD1. This CDR3 has 14 amino acids. Trimming took 5 bases from V and 4 from J; bases not matched to a gene: 4. The germline CDR1 and CDR2 sequences are MNHEY and SVGAGI. CDR3 loop: CASSQTGTTGELFF. CDR3 DNA: TGTGCCAGCAGTCAGACAGGGACCACCGGGGAGCTGTTTTTT.

The CDR3 reads CASHRGTGGSEGQPQHF. In DNA, the CDR3 is TGTGCCAGCCATCGCGGGACAGGGGGTTCTGAAGGGCAGCCCCAGCATTTT. This chain uses TRBV28 with TRBJ1-5; 11 bases agree with TRBD1. V gave up 8 bases and J gave up 7 bases; unmatched junction bases: 16. The germline V gene encodes CDR1 MDHEN and CDR2 SYDVKM. The CDR3 runs 17 residues.

Notes on this clone: Other DNA sequences of this sample code for an identical CDR3. The V gene is TRBV5-1, the J gene TRBJ2-6; the D is unclear. The CDR3 is 14 residues long. V lost 0 bases and J lost 3, with 4 bases in between. In germline, CDR1 is SGHRS, CDR2 YFSETQ. CDR3 amino acids: CASSLAGGANVLTF. As DNA, the CDR3 is TGCGCCAGCAGCTTGGCCGGTGGGGCCAACGTCCTGACTTTC.

This clone was counted between two and nine times. J is TRBJ1-1 and V is TRBV29-1; no firm D call. The CDR3 loop spans 13 amino acids. Germline loops: CDR1 SQVTM, CDR2 ANQGSEA. Trimming shortened V by 7 bases and J by 6 bases, and 18 bases separated the two germline ends. CDR3 residues: CSATSGVLSEAFF. The CDR3 DNA is TGCAGCGCTACCTCCGGGGTCCTCTCTGAAGCTTTCTTT.

The V and J genes are TRBV28 and TRBJ1-2; weak D call: TRBD1 (5 bases). Trimming pared 2 bases from V and 2 bases from J, leaving 9 bases between. Germline V CDR1 and CDR2: MDHEN, SYDVKM. The CDR3 runs 14 residues. CDR3 sequence: CASSLIGENYGYTF. As DNA, the CDR3 is TGTGCCAGCAGTTTAATAGGGGAAAACTATGGCTACACCTTC.

The J gene is TRBJ1-2, the V gene TRBV9, with 7 bases that match TRBD1. V gave up 0 bases and J gave up 4 bases; unmatched junction bases: 3. The CDR3 consists of 14 residues. Germline-derived CDR1 and CDR2 are SGDLS and YYNGEE. CDR3 in amino acids: CASSVARTGYGYTF. The DNA of the CDR3 is TGTGCCAGCAGCGTAGCAAGGACAGGCTATGGCTACACCTTC.

The genes are TRBV6-6 and TRBJ2-7, with D unresolved. CDR1 and CDR2 (germline): MNHNY, SVGAGI (reference sequence). Between the trimmed V and J ends, which lost 2 bases and 1 base, there was a span of 6 bases. The CDR3 runs to 13 residues. CDR3 coding DNA: TGTGCCAGCAGTTACAGAGGTTCCTACGAGCAGTACTTC. Its protein is CASSYRGSYEQYF.

This chain links TRBV6-1 with TRBJ1-3, with 7 bases identical to TRBD1. The ends lost 3 bases at V and 4 bases at J; junction bases unmatched: 15. The CDR3 spans 18 residues. CDR1 MNHNS and CDR2 SASEGT come from the germline V gene. The DNA for the CDR3 is TGTGCCAGCAGTGACATAAATCAGGGGGTTGGTTCCGGAAACACCATATATTTT. The encoded protein is CASSDINQGVGSGNTIYF.

This clone has only a few counts. The chain combines TRBV5-1 with TRBJ2-5; TRBD1 matches 10 bases. The CDR3 has 13 amino acids. After removal of 4 bases from V and 5 bases from J, the junction contained 2 bases not matched to a gene. CDR1 is SGHRS and CDR2 is YFSETQ in the germline V gene. The DNA for the CDR3 is TGCGCCAGCAGCGGGGGACAGGGGGAGACCCAGTACTTC. Protein sequence: CASSGGQGETQYF.

This clone was seen only once. V is TRBV28 and J is TRBJ2-1; 7 nucleotides line up with TRBD1. Germline loops: CDR1 MDHEN, CDR2 SYDVKM. Losses at the gene ends were 6 bases for V and 8 bases for J; bases not matched to a gene: 10. CDR3 length: 14 amino acids. As DNA, the CDR3 is TGTGCCAGCAGCCCCCGACAGGGTATGGATGAGCAGTTCTTC. Its protein is CASSPRQGMDEQFF.

V and J are TRBV11-3 and TRBJ1-3; no clear D gene. This CDR3 contains 11 residues. The V gene's germline CDR1 is SGHNT and CDR2 YENEEA. V lost 3 bases to trimming and J lost 4 bases, with 1 base between them. CDR3 in DNA: TGTGCCAGCAGCTTCGGAAACACCATATATTTT. Protein product: CASSFGNTIYF.

Here the CDR3 DNA reads TGTGCCAGCAGCCGCAGGATGGCAGGGGGCTCGTTATGGAACACTGAAGCTTTCTTT. Amino acids: CASSRRMAGGSLWNTEAFF. The chain employs TRBV11-2 and TRBJ1-1; 8 bases agree with TRBD1. The CDR3 length is 19 residues. Germline values: CDR1 SGHAT, CDR2 FQNNGV. The trim removed 5 bases at V and 1 base at J, leaving 18 bases unmatched. Full variable domain (missing parts from reference TRBV11-2 and TRBJ1-1): EAGVAQSPRYKIIEKRQSVAFWCNPISGHATLYWYQQILGQGPKLLIQFQNNGVVDDSQLPKDRFSAERLKGVDSTLKIQPAKLEDSAVYLCASSRRMAGGSLWNTEAFFGQGTRLTVV.

This clone was detected only a few times. The V and J genes are TRBV29-1 and TRBJ2-7; D perhaps matches TRBD1 (5 bases). Germline-derived CDR1 and CDR2 are SQVTM and ANQGSEA. The CDR3 is made up of 13 amino acids. V lost 4 bases to trimming and J lost 2 bases, with 12 bases between them. The CDR3 here is CSVGTDITYEQYF. CDR3 nucleotides: TGCAGCGTTGGGACGGACATAACCTACGAGCAGTACTTC.

Note on this clone: Other DNA sequences of this sample code for an identical CDR3. The chain recombines TRBV2 with TRBJ2-7; D perhaps matches TRBD1 (5 bases). Germline V lookup: CDR1 SNHLY, CDR2 FYNNEI. This CDR3 is built from 14 residues. V was shortened by 2 bases and J by 2 bases, with 10 bases between the two germline ends. The CDR3 DNA follows: TGTGCCAGCAGTGAATCCCAGGGTCCCTACGAGCAGTACTTC. Its translation: CASSESQGPYEQYF.

The chain uses TRBV7-9 and TRBJ2-6, with unresolved D. The CDR3 runs to 14 residues. The V end lost 4 bases, the J end lost 0 bases, and 4 bases lay between the germline ends. Germline V CDR1 and CDR2: SEHNR, FQNEAQ (reference sequence). In DNA form, the CDR3 reads TGTGCCAGCAGCTCTGACTCTGGGGCCAACGTCCTGACTTTC. Its protein product is CASSSDSGANVLTF. The full variable domain, with the rest looked up from reference TRBV7-9 and TRBJ2-6, is DTGVSQNPRHKITKRGQNVTFRCDPISEHNRLYWYRQTLGQGPEFLTYFQNEAQLEKSRLLSDRFSAERPKGSFSTLEIQRTEQGDSAMYLCASSSDSGANVLTFGAGSRLTVL.

The chain carries TRBV5-1 and TRBJ2-1, with D possibly matching TRBD2 (5 bases). V was trimmed by 4 bases and J by 3 bases, leaving 14 bases between them. The CDR3 is 15 amino acids. Germline V gene data show CDR1 as SGHRS and CDR2 as YFSETQ. The chain's CDR3 is CASSAGLDLYNEQFF. Written as DNA, the CDR3 is TGCGCCAGCAGCGCCGGACTGGACCTCTACAATGAGCAGTTCTTC.

Of note for this clone: One base away lies a much larger clone, so this may be a sequencing read error. The rearrangement uses TRBV18 and TRBJ2-3; D gene uncertain. The CDR3 covers 11 residues. V was pared by 6 bases and J by 0 bases, with 1 base between. CDR1 is KGHSH, CDR2 LQKENI, per germline. CDR3 amino acids: CASSSTDTQYF. The CDR3 coding sequence is TGTGCCAGCTCTAGCACAGATACGCAGTATTTT.

The chain links TRBV19 to TRBJ2-5; D unclear. Germline V lookup: CDR1 LNHDA, CDR2 SQIVND (reference sequence). This CDR3 region has 12 residues. The ends were cut back, 5 bases at V and 6 bases at J, with 10 bases in the middle. The chain's CDR3 is CASSASRQTQYF. CDR3 sequence (DNA): TGTGCCAGTAGTGCTTCCCGGCAGACCCAGTACTTC. The variable domain in full, completed from reference TRBV19 and TRBJ2-5, reads DGGITQSPKYLFRKEGQNVTLSCEQNLNHDAMYWYRQDPGQGLRLIYYSQIVNDFQKGDIAEGYSVSREKKESFPLTVTSAQKNPTAFYLCASSASRQTQYFGPGTRLLVL.

This chain joins TRBV7-8 and TRBJ2-7; 7 positions match TRBD2. Germline values: CDR1 SGHVS, CDR2 FQNEAQ. The CDR3 is made up of 15 amino acids. V was clipped by 5 bases and J by 3 bases; unmatched bases: 10. CDR3 in DNA: TGTGCCAGCAGCCCAGCGGCGGGAGCGGTCTACGAGCAGTACTTC. Residues: CASSPAAGAVYEQYF.

The chain carries TRBV29-1 and TRBJ1-2; TRBD1 matches at 9 bases. The germline gives CDR1 SQVTM, CDR2 ANQGSEA. V shed 5 bases and J 4 bases; nucleotides not matched to a gene: 11. This CDR3 comprises 15 residues. This CDR3 reads CSVFGSGQGLYGYTF. CDR3 bases: TGCAGCGTTTTTGGTTCGGGACAGGGACTCTATGGCTACACCTTC.

This chain connects TRBV4-2 to TRBJ1-3; weak D call: TRBD1 (5 bases). In germline, CDR1 is LGHNA, CDR2 YNFKEQ. CDR3 length equals 18 residues. Trimming shortened V by 0 bases and J by 1 base, and 16 bases separated the two germline ends. The CDR3 sequence: CASSQDPWAGRSGNTIYF. The CDR3 coding sequence is TGTGCCAGCAGCCAAGATCCGTGGGCAGGGCGTTCTGGAAACACCATATATTTT.

Points on this clone: At the DNA level, this CDR3 is encoded by other sequences in the same sample as well. V gene TRBV2 combines with J gene TRBJ2-7, with D tentatively TRBD2 (6 bases). With 6 bases removed from V and 0 bases from J, the gap between germline ends came to 12 bases. In germline, CDR1 is SNHLY, CDR2 FYNNEI. CDR3 size: 14 residues. The CDR3 here is CASSSGRNSYEQYF. The CDR3 nucleotides are TGTGCCAGCAGCTCCGGGAGAAACTCCTACGAGCAGTACTTC.

This clone was observed a single time. This specimen includes other DNA sequences encoding the same CDR3. The CDR3 nucleotides are TGCGCCAGCAGCTTGGGCGGGGGTCCTAATGAAAAACTGTTTTTT. This translates into CASSLGGGPNEKLFF. This rearrangement joins TRBV5-1 to TRBJ1-4, with a weak D call TRBD1 (5 bases). This CDR3 spans 15 amino acids. Trimming shortened V by 0 bases and J by 3 bases, and 9 bases separated the two germline ends. Germline V gene lookup returns CDR1 SGHRS and CDR2 YFSETQ.

The chain carries TRBV7-2 and TRBJ2-1; D gene unclear. The CDR3 consists of 11 residues. Per the germline V gene, CDR1 is SGHTA and CDR2 is FQGNSA. V was trimmed by 2 bases and J by 9 bases, leaving 5 bases between them. As DNA, the CDR3 is TGTGCCAGCAGCTTAAGCCCTGAGCAGTTCTTC. Translating it yields CASSLSPEQFF.

The table lists this clone with a count of one. J is TRBJ2-7 and V is TRBV18; 7 bases fit TRBD1. This CDR3 region has 14 residues. Looked up from germline, CDR1 is KGHSH and CDR2 is LQKENI. Trimming took 5 bases from V and 2 from J; bases not matched to a gene: 6. CDR3 residues: CASSSRQGTYEQYF. The DNA for the CDR3 is TGTGCCAGCTCATCTCGACAGGGTACCTACGAGCAGTACTTC.